One sample yielded the 30 T cell receptor beta chains listed below, sequenced in a study of cytomegalovirus exposure and HLA in healthy donors. Produced via immunoSEQ multiplex PCR; TCRdb's table is partial and in-frame only. The profile shows roughly 200,000 clones, about 89% of them singletons. The sample consisted of PBMCs. These receptor sequences come from a man aged 30 to 45 in good health and CMV-seropositive.

The chain has TRBV28 and TRBJ1-2, with D perhaps TRBD1 (5 bases). Trimming took 4 bases from V and 0 from J, leaving 18 bases between them. The CDR3 extends over 17 amino acids. The germline V gene has CDR1 MDHEN and CDR2 SYDVKM. As DNA, the CDR3 is TGTGCCAGCAGTTCCTCCCTAAACGGGGGGGCTAACTATGGCTACACCTTC. Protein product: CASSSSLNGGANYGYTF.

The chain combines TRBV6-5 with TRBJ1-5, with D possibly TRBD1 on 5 matching bases. Deletions cut 6 bases from V and 10 bases from J, with 22 bases between. Per the germline V gene, CDR1 is MNHEY and CDR2 is SVGAGI. CDR3 size: 15 residues. The CDR3 DNA sequence: TGTGCCAGCAGCGCGGGGCCAGACGGGTTTGAACCCCAGCATTTT. Translation: CASSAGPDGFEPQHF.

The chain joins TRBV4-1 to TRBJ2-2; D is undetermined. The CDR3 runs to 15 residues. V gave up 5 bases and J gave up 0 bases, with 10 bases separating them. Germline V gene lookup returns CDR1 MGHRA and CDR2 YSYEKL. CDR3 in DNA: TGCGCCAGCAGCTACCGAACGGCGAACACCGGGGAGCTGTTTTTT. Its translation is CASSYRTANTGELFF.

The rearrangement uses TRBV11-2 and TRBJ1-1; no reliable D call. The germline V gene has CDR1 SGHAT and CDR2 FQNNGV. Trimming stripped 0 bases from V and 11 bases from J, with 10 bases between. The CDR3 totals 12 residues. CDR3 DNA sequence: TGTGCCAGCAGCTTAGAAATGGTTGGGGCTTTCTTT. Residues: CASSLEMVGAFF.

The table lists this clone with a count of one. The chain couples TRBV4-1 to TRBJ2-1; unclear D gene. V lost 4 bases and J 4 bases, leaving 8 bases between the germline ends. The CDR3 is 13 residues long. The germline CDR1 and CDR2 sequences are MGHRA and YSYEKL. In DNA, the CDR3 is TGCGCCAGCAGCCCCGGTGGGTACAATGAGCAGTTCTTC. Its translation: CASSPGGYNEQFF.

This chain joins TRBV9 and TRBJ1-4; D is uncertain. The CDR3 is made up of 14 amino acids. Germline V gene sequence: CDR1 SGDLS, CDR2 YYNGEE. The germline V and J ends were trimmed by 3 bases and 0 bases, with 6 bases remaining between them. CDR3 residues: CASSGLATNEKLFF. The CDR3 nucleotides are TGTGCCAGCAGCGGATTGGCAACTAATGAAAAACTGTTTTTT.

V usage is TRBV5-1 and J usage is TRBJ1-4; D is unclear. Trimming stripped 1 base from V and 3 bases from J, with 7 bases between. The V gene's germline CDR1 is SGHRS and CDR2 YFSETQ. The CDR3 length is 14 residues. This CDR3 is CASSLSASNEKLFF. In DNA form, the CDR3 reads TGCGCCAGCAGCTTGTCGGCCTCTAATGAAAAACTGTTTTTT.

This chain uses TRBV27 with TRBJ2-1; the D gene could be TRBD1 or TRBD2 (5 bases each). Trimming shortened V by 8 bases and J by 4 bases, and 15 bases separated the two germline ends. There are 14 residues in the CDR3. CDR1 and CDR2 from the germline V gene are MNHEY and SMNVEV (reference sequence). The CDR3 loop reads CASGSGTDYNEQFF. The CDR3 coding sequence is TGTGCCAGCGGGTCCGGGACGGATTACAATGAGCAGTTCTTC.

CDR3: CAISPQGGNEKLFF. CDR3 nucleotide sequence: TGTGCCATCAGTCCACAGGGGGGTAATGAAAAACTGTTTTTT. The V call is TRBV10-3, the J call TRBJ1-4; TRBD1 aligns across 8 bases. Germline CDR1 reads ENHRY; CDR2 reads SYGVKD. With V trimmed by 5 bases and J by 4 bases, 3 bases remained unmatched. The CDR3 is 14 residues long.

J is TRBJ1-5 and V is TRBV2; no definite D call. Germline-derived CDR1 and CDR2 are SNHLY and FYNNEI. This CDR3 has 11 residues. The V gene lost 6 bases and the J gene lost 5 bases, with 5 bases spanning the gap. The CDR3 bases are TGTGCCAGCAGATACGATCAGCCCCAGCATTTT. Protein product: CASRYDQPQHF. Full variable domain (remainder filled in from reference TRBV2 and TRBJ1-5): EPEVTQTPSHQVTQMGQEVILRCVPISNHLYFYWYRQILGQKVEFLVSFYNNEISEKSEIFDDQFSVERPDGSNFTLKIRSTKLEDSAMYFCASRYDQPQHFGDGTRLSIL.

This sequence joins TRBV10-3 and TRBJ1-1, with D perhaps TRBD1 (6 bases). V shed 7 bases and J shed 0 bases, with 9 bases lying between them. The germline V gene has CDR1 ENHRY and CDR2 SYGVKD. There are 13 residues in the CDR3. The CDR3 reads CAIKRDMNTEAFF. The CDR3 DNA reads TGTGCCATCAAGAGGGACATGAACACTGAAGCTTTCTTT.

This clone occurred once. The CDR3 ends on some other residue instead of the conserved phenylalanine or tryptophan, so this is likely a read error. The DNA is left out, because the CDR3 cannot be placed on it with certainty; the CDR3 is given as TCRdb lists it. The gene calls are TRBV5-1 and TRBJ2-3; the table's D call, TRBD2, was not checked against the DNA. Germline V gene data show CDR1 as SGHRS and CDR2 as YFSETQ. The CDR3 is 13 amino acids in total, end residues counted. The CDR3 region is CASSFWRGSPTDK.

CDR3 DNA sequence: TGTGCCAGCAGCTTAGCGGGGCGACCGTCTACAGATACGCAGTATTTT. It is translated as CASSLAGRPSTDTQYF. The V and J genes are TRBV7-6 and TRBJ2-3; TRBD1 might be the D (5 bases). Germline V gene sequence: CDR1 SGHVS, CDR2 FNYEAQ. Trimming removed 0 bases from V and 3 bases from J, with 13 bases in between. This CDR3 comprises 16 residues.

The rearrangement links TRBV7-2 to TRBJ1-2, with TRBD1 identical over 8 bases. Losses at the gene ends were 8 bases for V and 5 bases for J; bases not matched to a gene: 22. Germline CDR1 reads SGHTA; CDR2 reads FQGNSA. The CDR3 loop spans 18 amino acids. CDR3 loop: CASFSVSTGTGGDYGYTF. In DNA form, the CDR3 reads TGTGCCAGCTTTTCAGTATCGACAGGGACAGGCGGGGATTATGGCTACACCTTC.

A single count supports this clone. The chain uses TRBV6-6 and TRBJ2-7; D is perhaps TRBD1 or TRBD2 (5 bases each). CDR3 length: 12 amino acids. V shed 8 bases and J shed 0 bases, with 8 bases lying between them. Germline assignment: CDR1 MNHNY and CDR2 SVGAGI (reference sequence). In DNA, the CDR3 is TGTGCCAGCCGAGGGGCCTCCTACGAGCAGTACTTC. As protein: CASRGASYEQYF.

CDR3 amino acids: CASSLLEVAGVNEQFF. The CDR3 region has the DNA TGTGCCAGCAGTTTGTTAGAGGTAGCGGGAGTAAATGAGCAGTTCTTC. The J gene is TRBJ2-1, the V gene TRBV27; 9 bases line up with TRBD2. CDR3 length equals 16 residues. Germline V lookup: CDR1 MNHEY, CDR2 SMNVEV (reference sequence). Trimming took 3 bases from V and 7 from J; bases not matched to a gene: 10.

The V and J genes are TRBV5-4 and TRBJ2-5, with 7 nucleotides matching TRBD1. CDR3 length: 14 residues. Unmatched junction bases numbered 3, after V lost 3 bases and J lost 1 base. Germline CDR1 reads SGHNT; CDR2 reads YYREEE (reference sequence). DNA of the CDR3: TGTGCCAGCAGCTCGGGACAGAGCCAAGAGACCCAGTACTTC. It codes for CASSSGQSQETQYF. The whole variable domain, filled in from reference TRBV5-4 and TRBJ2-5, reads ETGVTQSPTHLIKTRGQQVTLRCSSQSGHNTVSWYQQALGQGPQFIFQYYREEENGRGNFPPRFSGLQFPNYSSELNVNALELDDSALYLCASSSGQSQETQYFGPGTRLLVL.

This chain joins TRBV11-1 and TRBJ2-7; no definite D call. This CDR3 has 14 amino acids. CDR1 is SGHAT and CDR2 is FQDESV in the germline V gene (reference sequence). V shed 2 bases and J shed 1 base, with 9 bases lying between them. The CDR3 region has the DNA TGTGCCAGCAGCTTATACTCGAGGTCCTACGAGCAGTACTTC. Translating gives CASSLYSRSYEQYF.

The genes are TRBV5-6 and TRBJ2-7, with D hard to call. Germline CDR1 is SGHDT and CDR2 is YYEEEE. Trimming cost V 0 bases and J 3 bases, with 7 bases left between them. The CDR3 spans 13 residues. CDR3: CASSLAVDYEQYF. The CDR3 coding sequence is TGTGCCAGCAGCTTGGCAGTAGACTACGAGCAGTACTTC.

J is TRBJ2-2 and V is TRBV2, with TRBD2 identical over 7 bases. Germline CDR1 SNHLY, CDR2 FYNNEI. With 4 bases clipped from V and 4 bases from J, the junction kept 3 bases outside the gene matches. The CDR3 contains 14 residues. The CDR3 region has the DNA TGTGCCAGCAGTGGGGAGCGGGGCACCGGGGAGCTGTTTTTT. As protein: CASSGERGTGELFF.

V usage is TRBV29-1 and J usage is TRBJ2-7; D unresolved. Deletions cut 5 bases from V and 6 bases from J, with 14 bases between. The CDR3 has 12 amino acids. From germline, CDR1 is SQVTM and CDR2 ANQGSEA. The CDR3 coding sequence is TGCAGCGTTCTAAGCGATTCCCCCGAGCAGTACTTC. It specifies CSVLSDSPEQYF.

CDR3 bases: TGTGCCAGCAGTTTACGCTGGGCGGGAGAGCAGTACTTC. This sequence encodes CASSLRWAGEQYF. The chain carries TRBV27 and TRBJ2-7; possible D gene TRBD2, 6 bases. CDR3 length: 13 residues. CDR1 is MNHEY and CDR2 is SMNVEV in the germline V gene (reference sequence). V was cut by 2 bases and J by 7 bases, with 12 bases left in between.

The rearrangement uses TRBV6-1 and TRBJ1-2; D gene ambiguous. The CDR3 length is 13 residues. Trimming shortened V by 2 bases and J by 3 bases, and 7 bases separated the two germline ends. The germline CDR1 and CDR2 sequences are MNHNS and SASEGT. CDR3 sequence: CASSERAYYGYTF. The CDR3 bases are TGTGCCAGCAGTGAAAGGGCATACTATGGCTACACCTTC.

The chain recombines TRBV5-1 with TRBJ2-3; the D gene is possibly TRBD1 (5 bases). The V end was cut by 4 bases, the J end by 3 bases, with 18 bases between. CDR1 is SGHRS, CDR2 YFSETQ, per germline. The CDR3 spans 16 residues. Here the CDR3 DNA reads TGCGCCAGCAGCCCACCCATGGCCCAGGGTACAGATACGCAGTATTTT. Protein: CASSPPMAQGTDTQYF. Filled out from reference TRBV5-1 and TRBJ2-3, the complete variable domain reads KAGVTQTPRYLIKTRGQQVTLSCSPISGHRSVSWYQQTPGQGLQFLFEYFSETQRNKGNFPGRFSGRQFSNSRSEMNVSTLELGDSALYLCASSPPMAQGTDTQYFGPGTRLTVL.

V gene TRBV11-3 combines with J gene TRBJ1-1; 8 nucleotides agree with TRBD1. V trimming: 7 bases; J trimming: 8 bases; junction bases outside the gene matches: 9. This CDR3 has 13 amino acids. Germline V gene data show CDR1 as SGHNT and CDR2 as YENEEA. Here the CDR3 reads CASTPGGDREAFF. The CDR3 DNA sequence: TGTGCCAGCACCCCGGGGGGGGACAGGGAAGCTTTCTTT.

There are a few counts of this clone. The chain combines TRBV5-6 with TRBJ1-4; no definite D call. The ends were cut back, 2 bases at V and 10 bases at J, with 9 bases in the middle. Germline V gene lookup returns CDR1 SGHDT and CDR2 YYEEEE. CDR3 length: 12 residues. This chain's CDR3 is CASSFGGVKLFF. In DNA, the CDR3 is TGTGCCAGCAGCTTCGGCGGTGTAAAACTGTTTTTT.

The chain is built from TRBV13 and TRBJ1-1; the match to TRBD1 covers 11 bases. CDR3 length: 14 residues. The V and J ends lost 5 bases and 4 bases, in that order; junction bases with no gene match: 3. The germline gives CDR1 PRHDT, CDR2 FYEKMQ (reference sequence). The CDR3 protein is CASSTGTGGTEAFF. In DNA, the CDR3 is TGTGCCAGCAGCACGGGGACAGGGGGCACTGAAGCTTTCTTT.

The rearrangement uses TRBV18 and TRBJ1-2, with D maybe TRBD1 (6 bases). Trimming cost V 3 bases and J 7 bases, with 15 bases left between them. Germline CDR1 reads KGHSH; CDR2 reads LQKENI. The CDR3 consists of 14 residues. This chain's CDR3 is CASSPTLGAGGYTF. The CDR3 nucleotides are TGTGCCAGCTCACCCACGTTGGGGGCGGGTGGCTACACCTTC.

This clone was recorded a few times. The V and J genes are TRBV18 and TRBJ1-5; D unresolved. The CDR3 runs to 15 residues. The germline V gene has CDR1 KGHSH and CDR2 LQKENI. V lost 2 bases, J lost 2 bases, and 10 bases lay in between. The CDR3 bases are TGTGCCAGCTCACCAGAGGGAGTTGGCAATCAGCCCCAGCATTTT. Its translation is CASSPEGVGNQPQHF.

This rearrangement joins TRBV27 to TRBJ1-1; D might be TRBD1 (6 bases). The V gene lost 3 bases and the J gene lost 6 bases, with 14 bases spanning the gap. Germline-derived CDR1 and CDR2 are MNHEY and SMNVEV (reference sequence). The CDR3 spans 14 residues. CDR3 residues: CASSLIQGRAEAFF. CDR3 sequence (DNA): TGTGCCAGCAGTTTGATACAGGGTAGAGCTGAAGCTTTCTTT.